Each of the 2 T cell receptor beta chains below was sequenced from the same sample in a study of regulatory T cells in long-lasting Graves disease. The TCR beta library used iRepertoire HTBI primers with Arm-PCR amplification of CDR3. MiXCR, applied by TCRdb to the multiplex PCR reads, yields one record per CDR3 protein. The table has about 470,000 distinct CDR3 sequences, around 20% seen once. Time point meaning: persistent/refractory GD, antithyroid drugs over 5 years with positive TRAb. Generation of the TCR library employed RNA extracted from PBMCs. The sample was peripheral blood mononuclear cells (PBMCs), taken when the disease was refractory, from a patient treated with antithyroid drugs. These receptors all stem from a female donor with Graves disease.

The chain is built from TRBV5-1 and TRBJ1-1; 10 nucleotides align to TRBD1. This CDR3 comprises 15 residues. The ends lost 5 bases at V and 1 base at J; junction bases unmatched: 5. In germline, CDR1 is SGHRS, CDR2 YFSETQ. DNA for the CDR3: TGCGCCAGCAGAACCGGGACAGGGGCGAACACTGAAGCTTTCTTT. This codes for CASRTGTGANTEAFF.

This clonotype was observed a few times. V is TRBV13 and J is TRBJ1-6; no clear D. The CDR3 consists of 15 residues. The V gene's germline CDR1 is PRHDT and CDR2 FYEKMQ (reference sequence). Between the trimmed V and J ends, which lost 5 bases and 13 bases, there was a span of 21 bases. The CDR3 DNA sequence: TGTGCCAGCAGCGATCGGAAAAGCGGTCATAACCCCCTCCACTTT. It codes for CASSDRKSGHNPLHF.